This TCR beta chain stems from a study of OX40 agonist ivuxolimab in advanced cancers. Study details: As their treatment, patients were administered ivuxolimab, an agonistic anti-OX40 (CD134) antibody. Study-level points and caveats: Some nonresponders also had low normalized T-cell clonal expansion.

Libraries were prepared by immunoSEQ multiplex PCR; TCRdb keeps only in-frame clonotypes and omits some of them. The repertoire holds about 46,000 clones, with roughly nine tenths as singletons. Of note for this clone: Its antigen is not identified.

V shed 3 bases and J shed 7 bases, with 19 bases lying between them. The CDR3 totals 16 residues. CDR1 and CDR2 from the germline V gene are SGDLS and YYNGEE. Sequenced material: CD4+ or CD8+ T cells sorted from blood, taken in a trial of the OX40 agonist ivuxolimab. The clonotype originates from an adult with an advanced solid tumor such as melanoma, head and neck, liver or kidney cancer. The chain employs TRBV9 and TRBJ1-4; possible D gene TRBD1, 5 bases. The CDR3 nucleotides read TGTGCCAGCAGCGGCTCGGGACGTCCAACGGGTGAAAAACTGTTTTTT. Its protein is CASSGSGRPTGEKLFF.